This T cell receptor beta chain originates from a study of blood T cell repertoires in COVID-19. As for the study in general: COVID-19 samples, acute and convalescent, were from the United States, Italy and Spain. PBMCs, B-cell-depleted T cells, or T cells were the source of the cDNA or gDNA that made up the material.

Participant reports of clinical history set cohort assignment. The junction had 0 bases not matched to a gene; V was cut back by 4 bases and J by 1 base. The CDR3 covers 13 residues. Germline CDR1 and CDR2: MGHRA and YSYEKL. In the source study's methods: Amplified reference gene primers provided the basis for estimating nucleated cell counts. TCRdb's copy holds only in-frame clones and misses some; the assay was immunoSEQ multiplex PCR. The V and J calls and clone size are taken from that table; D and trimming were inferred from the DNA. The table lists roughly 250,000 clones, approximately 85% of them singletons.

The TCR originated in a woman between 50 and 59 years old who had recovered from COVID-19. Sequencing was performed on PBMCs or T cells enriched from blood (not recorded which). This chain connects TRBV4-1 to TRBJ1-1, with 7 bases matching TRBD1. The CDR3 DNA sequence: TGCGCCAGCAGCCGGGACAGGAACACTGAAGCTTTCTTT. Its translation: CASSRDRNTEAFF.